This T cell receptor beta chain is drawn from a study of human thymus T cells. The study, taken as a whole, reports: Use of V and J genes seemed skewed within the thymic and blood repertoires.

Having corrective surgery for congenital heart defects, healthy Finnish infants were the ones who donated. V was clipped by 0 bases and J by 11 bases, with 7 bases between them. The CDR3 extends over 12 amino acids. The germline CDR1 and CDR2 sequences are MGHRA and YSYEKL. TCRdb's table, derived via immunoSEQ multiplex PCR, lists solely in-frame clones and lacks some. The sample shows about 44,000 clones, approximately 95% of them seen only once. In its sample, this clone was seen once. Its antigen remains unknown. This chain uses TRBV4-1 with TRBJ2-2; D gene uncertain. This receptor was taken from a boy in the first two years of life with a congenital heart defect but otherwise immunologically healthy. Sequencing was performed on blood. The CDR3 sequence is CASSQDLEELFF. The CDR3 region has the DNA TGCGCCAGCAGCCAAGATTTGGAAGAGCTGTTTTTT.